This TCR beta chain was sequenced in a study of cytomegalovirus exposure and HLA in healthy donors. Study-level findings and limits: About 87% or about 30% of the time was how often most TCR beta V segments were productive, according to an earlier analysis.

About this clone: The target antigen is unknown.

Germline V CDR1 and CDR2: LNHDA, SQIVND (reference sequence). Trimming took off 7 bases at V and 0 bases at J, with 7 bases between the two ends. The CDR3 is 14 residues long. Primers for the PCR totalled 60 Vbeta and 13 Jbeta. Here immunoSEQ multiplex PCR was the method, and the copy in TCRdb shows in-frame clones only, minus some. The sample shows around 110,000 clones, roughly 80% of them seen only once. This TCR came from a man between 60 and 70 years old in good health and CMV-seronegative. The specimen was PBMCs. The chain employs TRBV19 and TRBJ1-6; D call uncertain. The CDR3, as DNA: TGTGCCAGTACCCTCGGCTCCTATAATTCACCCCTCCACTTT. Its translation is CASTLGSYNSPLHF.